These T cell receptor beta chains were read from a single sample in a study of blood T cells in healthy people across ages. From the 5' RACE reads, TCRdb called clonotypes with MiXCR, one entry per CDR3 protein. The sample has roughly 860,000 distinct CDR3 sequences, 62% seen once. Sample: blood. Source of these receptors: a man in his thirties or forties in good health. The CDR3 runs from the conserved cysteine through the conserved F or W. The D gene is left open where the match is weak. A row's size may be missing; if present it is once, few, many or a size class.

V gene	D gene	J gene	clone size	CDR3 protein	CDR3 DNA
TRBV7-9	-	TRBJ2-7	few	CASSPLGRIHYEQYF	TGTGCCAGCAGCCCCTTGGGGAGGATACACTACGAGCAGTACTTC
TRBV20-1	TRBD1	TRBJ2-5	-	CSARDIDRDQETQYF	TGCAGTGCTAGAGACATCGACAGGGACCAAGAGACCCAGTACTTC
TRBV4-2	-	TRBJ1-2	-	CASSLTTAPNYGYTF	TGTGCCAGCAGCTTAACAACGGCGCCGAACTATGGCTACACCTTC
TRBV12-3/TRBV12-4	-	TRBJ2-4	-	CASIMGGRGGIQYF	TGTGCCAGCATTATGGGGGGCAGGGGGGGCATTCAGTACTTC
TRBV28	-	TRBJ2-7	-	CASSLPDGVTYEQYF	TGTGCCAGCAGTTTACCCGACGGGGTAACCTACGAGCAGTACTTC
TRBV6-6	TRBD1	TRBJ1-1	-	CASSPRDRGLNTEAFF	TGTGCCAGCAGCCCCCGGGACAGGGGTCTGAACACTGAAGCTTTCTTT
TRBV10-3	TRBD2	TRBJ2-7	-	CAISGKLAGGTYEQYF	TGTGCCATCAGTGGTAAGCTAGCGGGGGGGACCTACGAGCAGTACTTC
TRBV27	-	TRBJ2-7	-	CASSLSRGREEQYF	TGTGCCAGCAGTTTATCGAGAGGCAGGGAGGAGCAGTACTTC
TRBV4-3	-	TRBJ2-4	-	CASSQDRGSSLSREQYF	TGCGCCAGCAGCCAAGATCGTGGTAGCAGTTTATCTAGAGAGCAGTACTTC
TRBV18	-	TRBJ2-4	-	CASSPGRESKNIQYF	TGTGCCAGCTCACCGGGCCGCGAGTCCAAAAACATTCAGTACTTC
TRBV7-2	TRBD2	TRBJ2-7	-	CASTIAGRSYEQYF	TGTGCCAGCACCATAGCGGGCCGCTCCTACGAGCAGTACTTC
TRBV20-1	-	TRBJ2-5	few	CSAPPFGGPFGETQYF	TGCAGTGCCCCCCCCTTCGGGGGGCCGTTTGGGGAGACCCAGTACTTC
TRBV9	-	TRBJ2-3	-	CASSVAAVTDTQYF	TGTGCCAGCAGCGTAGCAGCGGTAACAGATACGCAGTATTTT
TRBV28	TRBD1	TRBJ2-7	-	CASSHKTGVDEQYF	TGTGCCAGCAGTCACAAGACAGGGGTCGACGAGCAGTACTTC
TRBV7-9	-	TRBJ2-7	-	CASKRGGGETYEQYF	TGTGCCAGCAAAAGGGGTGGCGGGGAGACCTACGAGCAGTACTTC
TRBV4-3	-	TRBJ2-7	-	CASSHRRDGPTHYYEQYF	TGCGCCAGCAGCCACCGAAGGGACGGGCCTACCCATTACTACGAGCAGTACTTC